The 14 T cell receptor beta chains listed next were all sequenced from one sample in a study of graft-versus-host responses after intestinal transplantation. Sequencing was performed with immunoSEQ multiplex PCR; in TCRdb, only in-frame clones are kept and a portion is missing. Of around 71,000 clones in the sample, around 96% are singletons; the top ten hold 0.53%. For these receptors, no antigen is known. The source material was unstimulated CD8+ T cells sorted from spleen or lymph node cells, sampled before intestinal transplant. Receptors were obtained from a human donor who received an intestinal transplant.

V usage is TRBV7-8 and J usage is TRBJ2-7; the match to TRBD1 covers 9 bases. Germline trimming cut 2 bases from V and 2 bases from J; bases unmatched to any gene: 4. CDR1 and CDR2 (germline): SGHVS, FQNEAQ. The CDR3 runs 15 residues. CDR3 sequence: CASSLTTGGAYEQYF. The DNA of the CDR3 is TGTGCCAGCAGCTTAACGACAGGGGGTGCCTACGAGCAGTACTTC.

The rearrangement uses TRBV7-9 and TRBJ2-7, with 8 bases lining up with TRBD2. Germline CDR1 SEHNR, CDR2 FQNEAQ (reference sequence). The CDR3 runs to 15 residues. Trimming cost V 5 bases and J 7 bases; bases outside gene matches: 13. The chain's CDR3 is CASSPEREWAEEQYF. CDR3 coding DNA: TGTGCCAGCAGCCCCGAGCGGGAGTGGGCGGAGGAGCAGTACTTC.

The J gene is TRBJ1-5, the V gene TRBV15, with 8 bases matching TRBD1. The CDR3 spans 19 residues. J gave up 1 base and V 0 bases, and 11 bases lay outside the gene matches. Germline V lookup: CDR1 LNHNV, CDR2 YYDKDF (reference sequence). In DNA form, the CDR3 reads TGTGCCACCAGCAGAGATCTGGCAGGGGGCCTTCTAAGCAATCAGCCCCAGCATTTT. It codes for CATSRDLAGGLLSNQPQHF.

This chain links TRBV6-1 with TRBJ1-2, with 7 bases that match TRBD1. Per germline, CDR1 MNHNS and CDR2 SASEGT. V lost 2 bases, J lost 4 bases, and 7 bases stayed unmatched. This CDR3 is built from 15 residues. The CDR3 DNA reads TGTGCCAGCAGTGAAACAACAGGGGCCCCCTATGGCTACACCTTC. Translation gives CASSETTGAPYGYTF.

This chain links TRBV4-2 with TRBJ2-1; maybe TRBD2 (5 bases). V lost 2 bases and J 4 bases, leaving 18 bases between the germline ends. The CDR3 sequence is 17 residues long. CDR1 is LGHNA and CDR2 is YNFKEQ in the germline V gene. The CDR3 sequence is CASSQFDLAIIYNEQFF. DNA for the CDR3: TGTGCCAGCAGCCAATTTGACCTAGCCATTATTTACAATGAGCAGTTCTTC.

The V and J genes are TRBV7-9 and TRBJ1-3, with 8 bases fitting TRBD1. In germline, CDR1 is SEHNR, CDR2 FQNEAQ (reference sequence). The CDR3 is made up of 15 amino acids. V dropped 5 bases and J dropped 8; count of bases not matched to a gene: 11. Here the CDR3 reads CASSQTGGAQDTIYF. CDR3 DNA sequence: TGTGCCAGCAGCCAAACAGGGGGAGCGCAGGACACCATATATTTT.

CDR3 sequence (DNA): TGTGCCAGCTCACCCTCACCGAGCAATGAGCAGTTCTTC. This translates into CASSPSPSNEQFF. V is TRBV18 and J is TRBJ2-1; no reliable D call. CDR3 length: 13 residues. Trimming pared 3 bases from V and 6 bases from J, leaving 9 bases between. CDR1 KGHSH and CDR2 LQKENI come from the germline V gene.

The genes are TRBV15 and TRBJ1-2; D is undetermined. V dropped 0 bases and J dropped 4 bases, with 12 bases sitting between them. The CDR3 contains 15 residues. The germline CDR1 and CDR2 sequences are LNHNV and YYDKDF (reference sequence). The chain's CDR3 is CATSRDQADTYGYTF. The CDR3 DNA sequence: TGTGCCACCAGCAGAGATCAAGCCGACACCTATGGCTACACCTTC.

This chain uses TRBV28 with TRBJ2-1; 10 nucleotides align to TRBD1. This CDR3 is built from 15 residues. J was trimmed by 10 bases and V by 3 bases; bases with no gene match: 9. From germline, CDR1 is MDHEN and CDR2 SYDVKM. This chain's CDR3 is CASSFLGTGVEEQFF. DNA for the CDR3: TGTGCCAGCAGTTTTCTTGGGACAGGGGTAGAGGAGCAGTTCTTC.

This sequence joins TRBV28 and TRBJ2-5; D might be TRBD1 (5 bases). Germline assignment: CDR1 MDHEN and CDR2 SYDVKM. Trimming removed 5 bases at V and 3 bases at J, with 13 bases between. CDR3 length: 14 residues. The CDR3 DNA is TGTGCCAGCAGTCCCGGAAGGGGCAAAGAGACCCAGTACTTC. This encodes CASSPGRGKETQYF.

The chain recombines TRBV6-5 with TRBJ2-2; TRBD1 might be the D (5 bases). The CDR3 contains 15 residues. Germline CDR1 MNHEY, CDR2 SVGAGI. With 0 bases removed from V and 4 bases from J, the gap between germline ends came to 9 bases. The CDR3 loop reads CASSYSWTTTGELFF. The CDR3 DNA sequence: TGTGCCAGCAGTTACTCCTGGACAACCACCGGGGAGCTGTTTTTT.

V gene TRBV21-1 combines with J gene TRBJ2-6. TRBV21-1 is assigned pseudogene status. This CDR3 contains 20 residues. The CDR3 nucleotides are TGTGCCAGCAGCAAAGGGGGTAGGGGGGAGGCCCAACCTGGGGCCAACGTCCTGACTTTC. Translation: CASSKGGRGEAQPGANVLTF.

The V gene is TRBV19, the J gene TRBJ1-5, with 9 bases fitting TRBD1. Germline loops: CDR1 LNHDA, CDR2 SQIVND (reference sequence). Trimming cost V 5 bases and J 0 bases; bases outside gene matches: 5. The CDR3 is 16 amino acids. The chain's CDR3 is CASSLGQGVSNQPQHF. DNA of the CDR3: TGTGCCAGTAGTCTGGGACAGGGAGTTAGCAATCAGCCCCAGCATTTT. Variable domain in full (rest from reference TRBV19 and TRBJ1-5): DGGITQSPKYLFRKEGQNVTLSCEQNLNHDAMYWYRQDPGQGLRLIYYSQIVNDFQKGDIAEGYSVSREKKESFPLTVTSAQKNPTAFYLCASSLGQGVSNQPQHFGDGTRLSIL.

In nucleotides, the CDR3 is TGTGCCAGCAGCCAATTTAGACAGAGCTTTAACTATGGCTACACCTTC. Residues: CASSQFRQSFNYGYTF. V gene TRBV4-2 combines with J gene TRBJ1-2, with D possibly TRBD1 on 5 matching bases. Per germline, CDR1 LGHNA and CDR2 YNFKEQ. This CDR3 has 16 residues. Between the trimmed V and J ends, which lost 2 bases and 1 base, there was a span of 14 bases.